This TCR beta chain was identified during a study of blood T cell repertoires in COVID-19. Study in general: Material from acute and convalescent COVID-19 was sourced from the United States, Italy and Spain.

Germline CDR1 and CDR2: LGHDT and YNNKEL (reference sequence). V shed 4 bases, J shed 9 bases, and the junction held 5 bases outside the gene matches. The CDR3 contains 14 residues. Authors' methods: How many nucleated cells were present was estimated from reference gene primer amplification. The table came from immunoSEQ multiplex PCR; TCRdb's copy has only in-frame clones and leaves some out. V and J calls and clone size are those listed in that table; D and trimming were worked out from the DNA. The table lists approximately 76,000 clones, about four fifths of them singletons. This TCR came from an elderly man with active or convalescent COVID-19. Source material: peripheral blood. The chain couples TRBV3-1 (or the pseudogene TRBV3-2) to TRBJ2-1; 11 bases are shared with TRBD2. The CDR3 loop reads CASSPLLAGGEQFF. The CDR3, as DNA: TGTGCCAGCAGCCCCCTGCTAGCGGGAGGTGAGCAGTTCTTC.